The 10 T cell receptor beta chains below were found in one sample sequenced in a study of blood T cells in healthy people across ages. PCR was performed a second time for about 7 to 11 cycles using a sample-barcoded 5' primer and a J-beta primer mix. In TCRdb, the 5' RACE reads were re-called with MiXCR into one record per CDR3 protein. The data show hundreds of thousands of distinct CDR3 sequences, with about 24% seen just once and around 21% held by the top ten. Specimen: blood. The receptors originated from a man between 65 and 85 years old in good health.

This clonotype appeared many times. This chain connects TRBV29-1 to TRBJ2-7; the D gene is possibly TRBD2 (6 bases). Germline CDR1 SQVTM, CDR2 ANQGSEA. Trimming removed 7 bases at V and 2 bases at J, with 9 bases between. The CDR3 is 11 residues long. The chain's CDR3 is CSGGDTYEQYF. The DNA of the CDR3 is TGCAGCGGGGGGGATACCTACGAGCAGTACTTC.

This clonotype was seen once. The gene calls are TRBV6-5 and TRBJ1-3; perhaps TRBD1 as D (5 bases). In germline, CDR1 is MNHEY, CDR2 SVGAGI. V was clipped by 0 bases and J by 0 bases, with 9 bases between them. The CDR3 runs to 16 residues. CDR3 coding DNA: TGTGCCAGCAGTTACTCAGACAGCGCCTCTGGAAACACCATATATTTT. Translated: CASSYSDSASGNTIYF.

This chain connects TRBV4-3 to TRBJ2-3; 7 bases fit TRBD2. Germline CDR1 is LGHNA and CDR2 is YSLEER. The CDR3 has 14 amino acids. V shed 3 bases and J 7 bases; nucleotides not matched to a gene: 7. This CDR3 is CASSQVAGTYTQYF. Written as DNA, the CDR3 is TGCGCCAGCAGCCAGGTAGCGGGTACTTATACGCAGTATTTT.

This clonotype has just a few counts. At one end, the junction sequence differs from germline, possibly due to a read error. This chain joins TRBV12-3 or TRBV12-4 and TRBJ1-2, with a possible D match to TRBD1 (6 bases). The CDR3 is 15 residues long. The CDR3 DNA reads TGTGCCAGCGGTTTAAGGGGCAGGGGAGTTTATGGCTACACCTTC. Residues: CASGLRGRGVYGYTF.

This chain joins TRBV12-3 or TRBV12-4 and TRBJ1-1; 7 bases agree with TRBD1. V shed 3 bases and J 5 bases; nucleotides not matched to a gene: 9. CDR3 length: 15 amino acids. CDR3 DNA: TGTGCCAGCAGTTTTAGTACAGGGGTATTAACTGAAGCTTTCTTT. Protein product: CASSFSTGVLTEAFF.

This clonotype was recorded a few times. CDR3 DNA: TGTGCCAGCAGAGAGACAGGGTTGGAGCCCCAGCATTTT. Amino acids: CASRETGLEPQHF. The chain is built from TRBV12-3 or TRBV12-4 and TRBJ1-5; 7 bases fit TRBD1. The length of the CDR3 is 13 residues. Trimming at V came to 6 bases and at J to 8 bases, leaving 7 bases not matched to a gene.

The rearrangement uses TRBV28 and TRBJ2-5; the D is unclear. The J call may be wrong; the DNA end is better matched by TRBJ2-7. The CDR3 contains 12 residues. Germline loops: CDR1 MDHEN, CDR2 SYDVKM. This chain's CDR3 is CASSLKFREQYF. Here the CDR3 DNA reads TGTGCCAGCAGTTTAAAATTCCGCGAGCAGTACTTC.

The CDR3 region is CASNKAVRSYNEQFF. The CDR3 DNA follows: TGTGCCAGCAACAAAGCGGTCCGCTCCTACAATGAGCAGTTCTTC. V gene TRBV6-6 combines with J gene TRBJ2-1, with D possibly matching TRBD2 (5 bases). Germline V gene lookup returns CDR1 MNHNY and CDR2 SVGAGI (reference sequence). The V end lost 7 bases, the J end lost 0 bases, and 13 bases lay between the germline ends. The CDR3 is 15 amino acids.

V gene TRBV29-1 combines with J gene TRBJ2-2; 15 nucleotides agree with TRBD2. The ends lost 4 bases at V and 5 bases at J; junction bases unmatched: 5. Germline V gives CDR1 SQVTM, CDR2 ANQGSEA. CDR3 length: 16 amino acids. The CDR3 nucleotides are TGCAGCGTTGGGCGGACTAGCGGGGGGGGGACCGGGGAGCTGTTTTTT. Its translation is CSVGRTSGGGTGELFF.

This clonotype appeared many times. The CDR3 sequence: CAISEDSTSASYEQYF. The CDR3 DNA reads TGTGCCATCAGTGAGGACTCGACATCGGCCTCCTACGAGCAGTACTTC. This chain links TRBV10-3 with TRBJ2-7, with D unresolved. The CDR3 has 16 amino acids. With 2 bases removed from V and 0 bases from J, the gap between germline ends came to 14 bases. CDR1 ENHRY and CDR2 SYGVKD come from the germline V gene.